This T cell receptor beta chain was sequenced during a study of cytomegalovirus exposure and HLA in healthy donors. Study outcomes and limitations: In an earlier analysis, about 87% or about 30%: the productive usage of most TCR beta V segments. TCR beta sequences numbering about 17,000 were associated with HLA alleles at 0.05 false discovery rate in a later analysis. As was reported, the HLA-A and HLA-B alleles of most subjects were accurately predicted from TCR beta sequences.

Amplification used 60 Vbeta primers and 13 Jbeta primers. TCRdb's table, derived via immunoSEQ multiplex PCR, lists solely in-frame clones and lacks some. The sample records fewer than 25,000 clones, roughly 80% being singletons. On this clone: Its antigen is as yet unknown.

CDR3 length: 15 residues. V lost 5 bases to trimming and J lost 4 bases; unmatched junction nucleotides: 9. Germline V gives CDR1 SQVTM, CDR2 ANQGSEA. The receptor was isolated from a human donor in good health. Specimen: PBMCs. The chain uses TRBV29-1 and TRBJ2-2; 8 bases are a match to TRBD1. CDR3 sequence reads: CSVRPQGASTGELFF. CDR3 sequence (DNA): TGCAGCGTTCGCCCTCAGGGGGCAAGCACCGGGGAGCTGTTTTTT.